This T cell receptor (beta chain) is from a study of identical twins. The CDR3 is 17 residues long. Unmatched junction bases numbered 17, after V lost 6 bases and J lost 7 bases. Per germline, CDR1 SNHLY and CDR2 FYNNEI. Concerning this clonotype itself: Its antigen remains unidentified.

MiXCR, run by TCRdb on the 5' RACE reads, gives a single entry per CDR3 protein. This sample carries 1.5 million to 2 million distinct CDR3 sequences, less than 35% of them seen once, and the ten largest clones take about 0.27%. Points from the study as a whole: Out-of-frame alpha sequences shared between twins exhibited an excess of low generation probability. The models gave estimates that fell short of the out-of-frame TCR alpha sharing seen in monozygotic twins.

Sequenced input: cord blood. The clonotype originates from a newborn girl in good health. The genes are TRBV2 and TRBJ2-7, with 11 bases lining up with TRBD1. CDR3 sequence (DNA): TGTGCCAGCAGGAGCCTTACCGGGACAGGGGGATTCAATGAGCAGTACTTC. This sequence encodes CASRSLTGTGGFNEQYF.